Listed below are T cell receptor beta chains from one sample, sequenced in a study of vaccination and CD4 T cells after COVID-19. Antigens of these TCRs are unknown. In TCRdb, the PCR reads were re-called with MiXCR into one record per CDR3 protein. The sample holds roughly 14,000 distinct CDR3 sequences, roughly 54% seen once. The source material was CD4+ T cells from blood, cultured in vitro. The receptors come from a human donor who had recovered from COVID-19. The conserved cysteine and the conserved F or W are not part of the CDR3 here.

v_gene: TRBV11-2
CDR3aa: ASSLEADTQY

v_gene: TRBV30
CDR3aa: ACGTGGSNSPLH

v_gene: TRBV27
CDR3aa: ASSRTREGQPQH

v_gene: TRBV10-2
CDR3aa: ATNTGAGNTIY

v_gene: TRBV27
CDR3aa: ASRTWTGRGELF

v_gene: TRBV7-9
CDR3aa: ASSLAVRVETQY

v_gene: TRBV7-2
CDR3aa: ASSRYGEGAIGANVLT

v_gene: TRBV2
CDR3aa: ASSDVQNTEAF

v_gene: TRBV10-3
CDR3aa: AIRAGLADTDTQY

v_gene: TRBV20-1
CDR3aa: SARGGGKGSSNQPQH

v_gene: TRBV27
CDR3aa: ASRMAGVRSPLH

v_gene: TRBV20-1
CDR3aa: SAERGLAGGYEQF

v_gene: TRBV6-2/TRBV6-3
CDR3aa: ASMSGADTQY

v_gene: TRBV20-1
CDR3aa: SARVTGGADNQPQH

v_gene: TRBV28
CDR3aa: ASSFSGISRYEQY

v_gene: TRBV6-2/TRBV6-3
CDR3aa: ASSSRDGNYGYT

v_gene: TRBV27
CDR3aa: ASRGTSGSRYNEQF

v_gene: TRBV27
CDR3aa: ASSPGRQTSNQPQH

v_gene: TRBV28
CDR3aa: ASSSPTGATNEKLF

v_gene: TRBV7-6
CDR3aa: ASSWGGQGAF

v_gene: TRBV11-2
CDR3aa: ASSLRGYNEQF

v_gene: TRBV20-1
CDR3aa: ATPSSYNEQF

v_gene: TRBV28
CDR3aa: ASSLGQNYGYT

v_gene: TRBV29-1
CDR3aa: SALSRGTSYEQY

v_gene: TRBV6-5
CDR3aa: ASSYLAQGTGELF

v_gene: TRBV12-3/TRBV12-4
CDR3aa: ASRQQGAANTGELF